This T cell receptor beta chain is from a study of blood T cell repertoires in COVID-19. Looking at the study overall: Donors in the United States, Italy and Spain gave samples during acute or convalescent COVID-19. The analysed material was cDNA or gDNA that came from T cells, B-cell-depleted T cells, or PBMCs.

Repertoires were generated with immunoSEQ multiplex PCR, while TCRdb's copy carries only in-frame clones and drops some. The sample yields 280,000 or so clones, approximately 88% seen once. J was trimmed by 2 bases and V by 5 bases; bases with no gene match: 7. The CDR3 totals 14 residues. The germline CDR1 and CDR2 sequences are SQVTM and ANQGSEA. The V gene is TRBV29-1, the J gene TRBJ2-3, with TRBD1 matching over 7 bases. This clonotype originated in a woman younger than 45 who had recovered from COVID-19. The sample taken for sequencing was peripheral blood. The CDR3, as DNA: TGCAGCGTTACTGGGACAGAGAACACAGATACGCAGTATTTT. It codes for CSVTGTENTDTQYF.